This T cell receptor (beta chain) was sequenced for a study of T cell repertoires in cytomegalovirus infection. TCRdb independently ran MiXCR on the reads; one entry per CDR3 protein. The table includes 700,000 to 850,000 distinct CDR3 sequences, approximately 30% detected once. The germline V gene encodes CDR1 SEHNR and CDR2 FQNEAQ (reference sequence). The CDR3 has 16 residues. Losses at the gene ends were 3 bases for V and 4 bases for J; bases not matched to a gene: 7. This clonotype was seen more than once but under ten times. Its specificity is unknown. V gene TRBV7-9 combines with J gene TRBJ2-2, with 8 bases identical to TRBD2. This clonotype originated in a human donor in good health (CMV status not recorded). Some clones in this sample may be carry-over from other donors' samples. The sample here was cultured CD8+ T cells from PBMCs, taken from culture after CMV antigen stimulation. The CDR3 DNA is TGTGCCAGCAGCTTCTCGGGACTAGATGTCACCGGGGAGCTGTTTTTT. Its protein is CASSFSGLDVTGELFF.